Listed here are 19 T cell receptor beta chains from one sample, sequenced in a study of monozygotic twins with inflammatory bowel disease. Reanalyzing the 5' RACE reads, TCRdb keeps one entry per CDR3 protein, without DNA. The sample table includes over 350,000 distinct CDR3 sequences. The sample was blood. The receptors come from a human donor with ulcerative colitis or Crohn's disease, or a healthy co-twin of an affected twin (not recorded which).

This rearrangement joins TRBV2 to TRBJ2-6. The CDR3 totals 15 residues. Per germline, CDR1 SNHLY and CDR2 FYNNEI. The CDR3 is CATIRWNSGANVLTF.

The chain is built from TRBV6-1 and TRBJ2-1. The germline V gene has CDR1 MNHNS and CDR2 SASEGT. The CDR3 runs 17 residues. CDR3 loop: CASSERFRFARLDEQFF.

The J gene is TRBJ2-5, the V gene TRBV2; TCRdb designates TRBD1, a call that cannot be tested without DNA. The CDR3 runs to 18 residues. Germline CDR1 and CDR2: SNHLY and FYNNEI. The CDR3: CASSFSRQGDDKRETQYF. Drawing the rest from reference TRBV2 and TRBJ2-5, the complete variable domain is EPEVTQTPSHQVTQMGQEVILRCVPISNHLYFYWYRQILGQKVEFLVSFYNNEISEKSEIFDDQFSVERPDGSNFTLKIRSTKLEDSAMYFCASSFSRQGDDKRETQYFGPGTRLLVL.

The chain joins TRBV5-5 to TRBJ2-5; no DNA is available, so the TRBD1 call from TCRdb remains unchecked. The germline V gene has CDR1 SGHKS and CDR2 YYEKEE (reference sequence). The CDR3 is 15 residues long. CDR3 in amino acids: CASSPGSGPKETQYF.

The gene calls are TRBV18 and TRBJ1-5; TCRdb gives TRBD1 as the D gene, but with no DNA this cannot be confirmed. The CDR3 is 14 residues long. Per the germline V gene, CDR1 is KGHSH and CDR2 is LQKENI. CDR3 region: CASSQDSANQPQHF.

The chain links TRBV28 to TRBJ1-5. The germline CDR1 and CDR2 sequences are MDHEN and SYDVKM. The CDR3 runs to 14 residues. This CDR3 reads CASSLWESNQPQHF.

V is TRBV5-1 and J is TRBJ1-5. The V gene's germline CDR1 is SGHRS and CDR2 YFSETQ. This CDR3 is built from 13 residues. The CDR3 is CASSFNSNQPQHF. Using reference TRBV5-1 and TRBJ1-5 for the parts outside the CDR3, the full variable domain is KAGVTQTPRYLIKTRGQQVTLSCSPISGHRSVSWYQQTPGQGLQFLFEYFSETQRNKGNFPGRFSGRQFSNSRSEMNVSTLELGDSALYLCASSFNSNQPQHFGDGTRLSIL.

V is TRBV12-3 or TRBV12-4 and J is TRBJ2-1; TCRdb's D gene call, TRBD1, goes unchecked for lack of DNA. This CDR3 spans 14 amino acids. The CDR3 here is CASSLGVAYNEQFF.

This rearrangement joins TRBV20-1 to TRBJ2-3. The CDR3 consists of 14 residues. Per the germline V gene, CDR1 is DFQATT and CDR2 is SNEGSKA (reference sequence). CDR3 loop: CSARDLIGTDTQYF.

This chain links TRBV5-6 with TRBJ2-1; lacking DNA, the TRBD1 call made by TCRdb goes unchecked. Germline CDR1 SGHDT, CDR2 YYEEEE. CDR3 size: 15 residues. CDR3 amino acids: CASSLGRTGTNEQFF.

The chain carries TRBV5-1 and TRBJ1-2; TCRdb outputs TRBD1, but without DNA this stays unchecked. Germline V gene lookup returns CDR1 SGHRS and CDR2 YFSETQ. The CDR3 consists of 15 residues. The chain's CDR3 is CASSFRMGGIYGYTF.

This chain's CDR3 is CARGHQETQYF. V is TRBV11-3 and J is TRBJ2-5; TCRdb names TRBD1, which stays unverified in the absence of DNA. The CDR3 extends over 11 amino acids. Looked up from germline, CDR1 is SGHNT and CDR2 is YENEEA.

This sequence joins TRBV6-1 and TRBJ1-3; there is no DNA to check the TCRdb D call of TRBD1. Germline V lookup: CDR1 MNHNS, CDR2 SASEGT. The CDR3 is made up of 17 amino acids. The CDR3 is CASSERFVAGPGNTIYF.

CDR3 in amino acids: CSARQGRETQYF. V and J are TRBV20-1 and TRBJ2-5; absent DNA, TCRdb's TRBD1 call cannot be checked. Germline V gene data show CDR1 as DFQATT and CDR2 as SNEGSKA (reference sequence). This CDR3 spans 12 amino acids.

The rearrangement uses TRBV5-1 and TRBJ2-4; TCRdb designates TRBD2, a call that cannot be tested without DNA. CDR1 is SGHRS and CDR2 is YFSETQ in the germline V gene. The CDR3 extends over 15 amino acids. CDR3 residues: CASNAGGRAKNIQYF.

The chain uses TRBV6-5 and TRBJ2-5; the TCRdb D gene call, TRBD2, has no DNA to confirm it. CDR1 MNHEY and CDR2 SVGAGI come from the germline V gene. This CDR3 has 14 residues. Here the CDR3 reads CASSHRDEKETQYF.

Here the CDR3 reads CASSQSQGPNNYGYTF. V gene TRBV4-3 combines with J gene TRBJ1-2; the D gene TCRdb calls, TRBD1, cannot be checked with no DNA. The CDR3 spans 16 residues. Looked up from germline, CDR1 is LGHNA and CDR2 is YSLEER.

This chain uses TRBV7-9 with TRBJ2-2. From germline, CDR1 is SEHNR and CDR2 FQNEAQ (reference sequence). The CDR3 length is 13 residues. This chain's CDR3 is CASSPDGTGELFF.

V and J are TRBV13 and TRBJ2-7; there is no DNA to check the TCRdb D call of TRBD1. The CDR3 extends over 15 amino acids. CDR1 is PRHDT, CDR2 FYEKMQ, per germline (reference sequence). CDR3 loop: CASALSGQSSYEQYF.